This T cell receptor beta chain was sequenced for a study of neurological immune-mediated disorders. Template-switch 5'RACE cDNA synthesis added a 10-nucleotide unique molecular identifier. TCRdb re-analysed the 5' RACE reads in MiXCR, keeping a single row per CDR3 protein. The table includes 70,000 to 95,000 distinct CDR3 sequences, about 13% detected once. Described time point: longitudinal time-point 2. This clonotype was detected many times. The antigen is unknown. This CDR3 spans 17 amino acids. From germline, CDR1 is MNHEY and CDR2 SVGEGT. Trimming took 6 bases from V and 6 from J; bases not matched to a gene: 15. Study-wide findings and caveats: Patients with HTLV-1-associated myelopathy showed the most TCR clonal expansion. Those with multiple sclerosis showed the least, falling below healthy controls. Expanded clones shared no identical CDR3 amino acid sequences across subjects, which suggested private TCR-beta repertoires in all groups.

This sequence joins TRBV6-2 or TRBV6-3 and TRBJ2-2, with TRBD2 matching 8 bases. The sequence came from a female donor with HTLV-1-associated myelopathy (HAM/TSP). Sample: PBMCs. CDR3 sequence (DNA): TGTGCCAGCAGCGCTATTGAGGGACTAGGGGTATCCGGGGAGCTGTTTTTT. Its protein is CASSAIEGLGVSGELFF.